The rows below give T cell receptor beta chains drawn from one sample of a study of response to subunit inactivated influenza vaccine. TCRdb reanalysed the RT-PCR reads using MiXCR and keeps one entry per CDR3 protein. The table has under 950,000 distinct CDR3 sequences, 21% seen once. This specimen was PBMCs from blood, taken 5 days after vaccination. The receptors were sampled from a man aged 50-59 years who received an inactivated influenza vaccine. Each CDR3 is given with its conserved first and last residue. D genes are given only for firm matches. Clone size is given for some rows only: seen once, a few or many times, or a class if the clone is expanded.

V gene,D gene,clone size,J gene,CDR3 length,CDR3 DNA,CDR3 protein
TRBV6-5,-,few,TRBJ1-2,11,TGTGCAGCGGGGGGGAACTATGGCTACACCTTC,CAAGGNYGYTF
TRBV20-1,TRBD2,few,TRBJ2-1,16,TGCAGTGCTCTCCTTCCCGGACTAGCGGAATACAATGAGCAGTTCTTC,CSALLPGLAEYNEQFF
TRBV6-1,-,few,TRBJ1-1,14,TGTGCCAGCAGACCCCGGGGAGGTTTCACTGAAGCTTTCTTT,CASRPRGGFTEAFF
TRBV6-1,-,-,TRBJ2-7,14,TGTGCCAGCACCAGGGGTAGGAATAGATACGAGCAGTACTTC,CASTRGRNRYEQYF
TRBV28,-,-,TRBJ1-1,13,TGTGCCAGCATTACTCGCTGGAACACTGAAGCTTTCTTT,CASITRWNTEAFF
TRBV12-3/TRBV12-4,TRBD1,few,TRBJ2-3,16,TGTGCCAGCAGTCCCCGGGACAGGGAAATCACAGATACGCAGTATTTT,CASSPRDREITDTQYF
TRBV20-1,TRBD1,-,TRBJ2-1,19,TGCAGTGCTAGAGGCTTTGGGGACAGGGGGGGTTTTTGGTCGGCTGAGCAGTTCTTC,CSARGFGDRGGFWSAEQFF
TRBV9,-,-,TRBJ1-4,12,TGTGCCAGCAGCGTATGGGGGGAAAAACTGTTTTTT,CASSVWGEKLFF
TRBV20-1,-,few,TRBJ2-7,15,TGCAGTGCTCGGGACGTCTTTAGGGGCGACTACGAGCAGTACTTC,CSARDVFRGDYEQYF
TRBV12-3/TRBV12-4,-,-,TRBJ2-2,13,TGTGCCAGCAGTATACGACAGCCCGGGGAGCTGTTTTTT,CASSIRQPGELFF
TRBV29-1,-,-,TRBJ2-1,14,TGCAGCGTTGGGGAAGGGAGCGTCCACAATGAGCAGTTCTTC,CSVGEGSVHNEQFF
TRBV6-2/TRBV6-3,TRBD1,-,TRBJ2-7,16,TGTGCCAGCAGTTACTCCCGGACAGGGGGCTTCTACGAGCAGTACTTC,CASSYSRTGGFYEQYF
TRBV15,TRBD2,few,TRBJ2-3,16,TGTGCCACCAGCACCTCCGGGACTAGAAGCACAGATACGCAGTATTTT,CATSTSGTRSTDTQYF
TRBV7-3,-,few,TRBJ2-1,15,TGTGCCAGCAGCTTTGGACAGAGTATATACAATGAGCAGTTCTTC,CASSFGQSIYNEQFF
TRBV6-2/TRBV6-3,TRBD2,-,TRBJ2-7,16,TGTGCCAGCAGTCTCCCAGGACTAGTTTATCCCTACGAGCAGTACTTC,CASSLPGLVYPYEQYF
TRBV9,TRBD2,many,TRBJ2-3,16,TGTGCCAGCAGCGCGGGACTAGCGGGAGGTACAGATACGCAGTATTTT,CASSAGLAGGTDTQYF
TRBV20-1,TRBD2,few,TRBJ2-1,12,TGCAGTGTTAAGCGGGGGGGGAGGGAGCAGTTCTTC,CSVKRGGREQFF
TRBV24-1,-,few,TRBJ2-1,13,TGTGCCACCAGTGAGGCTTCTAGCTATGAGCAGTTCTTC,CATSEASSYEQFF
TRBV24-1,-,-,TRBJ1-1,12,TGTGCCACCAGTGAACCAACAGGAAAAGCTTTCTTT,CATSEPTGKAFF
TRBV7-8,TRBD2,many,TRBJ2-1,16,TGTGCCAGCAGCTTAGAATCGGGGGGGCTCTACAATGAGCAGTTCTTC,CASSLESGGLYNEQFF